This TCR beta chain originates from a study of shared clonotypes between healthy human individuals. As for the study in general: Every donor yielded three CD4 naive, three CD4 memory, two CD8 naive and one CD8 memory plate.

In the source study's methods: Filtering differed, since immunoSEQ gave only junction sequences and no quality scores. Measured with immunoSEQ multiplex PCR; TCRdb has only the in-frame clones, and not every one. The V and J calls and clone size are taken from that table; D and trimming were inferred from the DNA. The sample lists some 1.4 million clones; about 96% were seen once. This clone was recorded only once. Its antigen remains unidentified. Regarding the study as a whole: Four donors had around 5% of their naive CD4 clonotypes in common.

Sequencing was done on a sample of naive CD4+ T cells sorted from blood. This sample's subset: CD45RA+ positively selected. This sequence was found in a man aged 25 to 45 in good health.

The CDR3 coding sequence is TGCGCCAGCAGCAGGGGACAGGGTTTGGAAAAACTGTTTTTT. It encodes CASSRGQGLEKLFF. The rearrangement links TRBV5-1 to TRBJ1-4; 9 bases line up with TRBD1. The CDR3 is 14 residues long. From germline, CDR1 is SGHRS and CDR2 YFSETQ. J was trimmed by 8 bases and V by 4 bases; bases with no gene match: 6.